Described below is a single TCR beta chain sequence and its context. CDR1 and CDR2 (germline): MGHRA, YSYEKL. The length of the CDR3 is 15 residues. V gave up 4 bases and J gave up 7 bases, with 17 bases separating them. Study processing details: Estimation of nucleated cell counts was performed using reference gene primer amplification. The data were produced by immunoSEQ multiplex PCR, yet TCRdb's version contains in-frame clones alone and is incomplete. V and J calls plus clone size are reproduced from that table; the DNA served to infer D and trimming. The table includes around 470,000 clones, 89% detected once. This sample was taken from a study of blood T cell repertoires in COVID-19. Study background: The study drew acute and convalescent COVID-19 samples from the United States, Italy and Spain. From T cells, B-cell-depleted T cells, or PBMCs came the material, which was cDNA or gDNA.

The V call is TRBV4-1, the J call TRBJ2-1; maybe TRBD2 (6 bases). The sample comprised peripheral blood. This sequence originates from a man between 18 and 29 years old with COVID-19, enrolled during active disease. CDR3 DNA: TGCGCCAGCAGCCGCGGATGGCCAGGGACTAATGAGCAGTTCTTC. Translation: CASSRGWPGTNEQFF.